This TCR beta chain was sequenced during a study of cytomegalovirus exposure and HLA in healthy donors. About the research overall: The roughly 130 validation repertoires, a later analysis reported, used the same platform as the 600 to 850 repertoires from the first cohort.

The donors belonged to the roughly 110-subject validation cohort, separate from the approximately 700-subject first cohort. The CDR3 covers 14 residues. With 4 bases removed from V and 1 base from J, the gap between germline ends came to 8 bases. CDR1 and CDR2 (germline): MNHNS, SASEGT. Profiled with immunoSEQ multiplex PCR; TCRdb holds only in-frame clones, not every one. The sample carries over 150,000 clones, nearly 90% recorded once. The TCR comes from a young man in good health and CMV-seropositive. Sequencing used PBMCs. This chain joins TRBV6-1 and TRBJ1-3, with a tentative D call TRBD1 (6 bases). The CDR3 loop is CASSVQGSGNTIYF. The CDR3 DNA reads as TGTGCCAGCAGTGTTCAGGGGTCTGGAAACACCATATATTTT.